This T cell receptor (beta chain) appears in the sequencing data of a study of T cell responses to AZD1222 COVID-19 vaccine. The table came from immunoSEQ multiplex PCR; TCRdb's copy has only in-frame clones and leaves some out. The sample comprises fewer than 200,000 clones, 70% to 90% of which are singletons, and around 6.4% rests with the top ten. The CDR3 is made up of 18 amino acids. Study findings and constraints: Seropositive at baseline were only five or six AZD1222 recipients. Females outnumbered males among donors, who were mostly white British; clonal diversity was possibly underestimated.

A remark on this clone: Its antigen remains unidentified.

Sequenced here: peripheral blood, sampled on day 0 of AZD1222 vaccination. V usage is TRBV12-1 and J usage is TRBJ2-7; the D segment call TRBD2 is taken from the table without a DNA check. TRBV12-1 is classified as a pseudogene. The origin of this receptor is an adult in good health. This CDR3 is CASSQGTSGRTIRYEQYF. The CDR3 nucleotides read TGTGCCAGCAGCCAAGGGACTAGCGGGAGGACGATTCGCTACGAGCAGTACTTC.